One and the same sample provided the 18 T cell receptor beta chains below, sequenced in a study of blood T cell repertoires in COVID-19. Measured with immunoSEQ multiplex PCR; TCRdb has only the in-frame clones, and not every one. This sample has around 280,000 clones, with 70% to 90% found just once. The sequenced sample consisted of peripheral blood. The receptors shown here come from a man aged 65 to 79 with acute or convalescent COVID-19.

V gene TRBV3-1 (or the pseudogene TRBV3-2) combines with J gene TRBJ2-7, with 7 nucleotides matching TRBD1. The CDR3 is 15 residues long. CDR1 and CDR2 (germline): LGHDT, YNNKEL (reference sequence). V lost 4 bases and J lost 1; bases outside the gene matches: 7. CDR3 in amino acids: CASSPRQGESYEQYF. CDR3 bases: TGTGCCAGCAGCCCCCGCCAGGGGGAGTCCTACGAGCAGTACTTC.

The chain recombines TRBV29-1 with TRBJ2-3; a weak D match, TRBD1 (6 bases). The CDR3 length is 17 residues. Trimming cost V 7 bases and J 0 bases, with 23 bases left between them. Germline CDR1 and CDR2: SQVTM and ANQGSEA. The CDR3 region has the DNA TGCAGCGGCGAGACAGGTTTTGAGGCGTATAGCACAGATACGCAGTATTTT. This encodes CSGETGFEAYSTDTQYF.

V usage is TRBV7-2 and J usage is TRBJ2-2, with 12 bases fitting TRBD2. The V gene end was trimmed by 4 bases and the J gene end by 8 bases; junction bases not matched to a gene: 2. Germline CDR1 is SGHTA and CDR2 is FQGNSA. The CDR3 is 14 residues long. The CDR3 region has the DNA TGTGCCAGCAGCTCAGGGACTAGCGGGGGGGAGCTGTTTTTT. This codes for CASSSGTSGGELFF.

The CDR3 coding sequence is TGCGCCAGCAGCCAACCGGGAGGGTGGGCCAAAAACATTCAGTACTTC. Translation gives CASSQPGGWAKNIQYF. The chain recombines TRBV4-1 with TRBJ2-4; TRBD2 aligns across 8 bases. In germline, CDR1 is MGHRA, CDR2 YSYEKL. This CDR3 has 16 residues. Germline trimming cut 2 bases from V and 1 base from J; bases unmatched to any gene: 4.

Turning to this clone: One end of the junction does not line up with germline, which may come from a read error. The rearrangement uses TRBV5-8 and TRBJ2-3; D might be TRBD1 (6 bases). The CDR3 is 15 amino acids. The germline gives CDR1 SGHTS, CDR2 YDEGEE. The CDR3 DNA sequence: TGTGTCAGCAGCTCAACAGGGTCCAGGGCAGATACGCAGTATTTT. This sequence encodes CVSSSTGSRADTQYF. Variable domain in full (rest from reference TRBV5-8 and TRBJ2-3): EAGVTQSPTHLIKTRGQQATLRCSPISGHTSVYWYQQALGLGLQFLLWYDEGEERNRGNFPPRFSGRQFPNYSSELNVNALELEDSALYLCVSSSTGSRADTQYFGPGTRLTVL.

V usage is TRBV7-2 and J usage is TRBJ2-3; the match to TRBD2 covers 11 bases. The ends lost 1 base at V and 5 bases at J; junction bases unmatched: 5. Germline V lookup: CDR1 SGHTA, CDR2 FQGNSA. This CDR3 is 16 amino acids long. The CDR3 is CASSLVFSGGGDTQYF. CDR3 nucleotides: TGTGCCAGCAGCTTAGTTTTTAGCGGGGGGGGAGATACGCAGTATTTT.

This clone was found a few times. The chain joins TRBV27 to TRBJ1-5; D remains unclear. This CDR3 contains 13 residues. V was clipped by 5 bases and J by 5 bases, with 10 bases between them. Germline CDR1 MNHEY, CDR2 SMNVEV (reference sequence). CDR3 loop: CASSPLRHQPQHF. CDR3 DNA sequence: TGTGCCAGCAGTCCTCTCAGGCATCAGCCCCAGCATTTT.

This chain connects TRBV9 to TRBJ1-6, with D maybe TRBD1 (6 bases). Trimming took off 2 bases at V and 7 bases at J, with 7 bases between the two ends. Germline CDR1 reads SGDLS; CDR2 reads YYNGEE. The CDR3 spans 13 residues. CDR3 bases: TGTGCCAGCAGCGTCGGACAGAATTCACCCCTCCACTTT. This translates into CASSVGQNSPLHF.

This chain uses TRBV11-2 with TRBJ1-1, with TRBD1 as a possible D gene (5 bases). V was pared by 5 bases and J by 0 bases, with 10 bases between. The CDR3 length is 14 residues. The V gene's germline CDR1 is SGHAT and CDR2 FQNNGV. In DNA, the CDR3 is TGTGCCAGCAGCCGCGGGACGCTGAACACTGAAGCTTTCTTT. Its protein is CASSRGTLNTEAFF. The full variable domain, with the rest looked up from reference TRBV11-2 and TRBJ1-1, is EAGVAQSPRYKIIEKRQSVAFWCNPISGHATLYWYQQILGQGPKLLIQFQNNGVVDDSQLPKDRFSAERLKGVDSTLKIQPAKLEDSAVYLCASSRGTLNTEAFFGQGTRLTVV.

The chain joins TRBV19 to TRBJ2-1; a weak D match, TRBD2 (5 bases). The germline V and J ends were trimmed by 3 bases and 3 bases, with 12 bases remaining between them. The CDR3 is 15 residues long. Per germline, CDR1 LNHDA and CDR2 SQIVND (reference sequence). CDR3 sequence: CASSISAANYNEQFF. The CDR3 region has the DNA TGTGCCAGTAGTATCTCAGCGGCGAACTACAATGAGCAGTTCTTC.

The sample holds a few counts of this clone. The CDR3 region has the DNA TGTGCCAGCTCCCGGGGGGGTACCTACGAGCAGTACTTC. Its protein product is CASSRGGTYEQYF. This sequence joins TRBV18 and TRBJ2-7, with 8 bases identical to TRBD2. Per the germline V gene, CDR1 is KGHSH and CDR2 is LQKENI. The J segment lost 2 bases and the V segment lost 6 bases, leaving 3 bases of the junction unmatched. This CDR3 is built from 13 residues.

The chain recombines TRBV10-3 with TRBJ1-6; TRBD1 matches 7 bases. This CDR3 contains 13 residues. Unmatched junction bases numbered 13, after V lost 11 bases and J lost 12 bases. Germline CDR1 reads ENHRY; CDR2 reads SYGVKD. The CDR3 here is CACARDRSEPLHF. CDR3 DNA: TGTGCCTGTGCCCGGGACAGATCTGAACCCCTCCACTTT.

The V and J genes are TRBV6-5 and TRBJ2-5; 10 bases map to TRBD2. V dropped 2 bases and J dropped 4; count of bases not matched to a gene: 7. The length of the CDR3 is 16 residues. CDR1 is MNHEY, CDR2 SVGAGI, per germline. The CDR3 DNA reads TGTGCCAGCAGTTACCGGCTAGCGGGAGTTGCAGAGACCCAGTACTTC. Translating gives CASSYRLAGVAETQYF.

The J gene is TRBJ2-5, the V gene TRBV6-2 or TRBV6-3; D uncertain. V was shortened by 2 bases and J by 5 bases, with 12 bases between the two germline ends. In germline, CDR1 is MNHEY, CDR2 SVGEGT. The CDR3 has 14 residues. The CDR3 loop reads CASSYGQSGETQYF. The CDR3 DNA follows: TGTGCCAGCAGTTACGGGCAGTCTGGTGAGACCCAGTACTTC.

The gene calls are TRBV2 and TRBJ2-7; 11 nucleotides line up with TRBD2. From germline, CDR1 is SNHLY and CDR2 FYNNEI. CDR3 size: 14 residues. Losses at the gene ends were 6 bases for V and 2 bases for J; bases not matched to a gene: 3. The CDR3 DNA sequence: TGTGCCAGCAGCCAGACTAGCGGGGCCTACGAGCAGTACTTC. Translation: CASSQTSGAYEQYF. Combining the CDR3 with reference TRBV2 and TRBJ2-7 gives the whole variable domain EPEVTQTPSHQVTQMGQEVILRCVPISNHLYFYWYRQILGQKVEFLVSFYNNEISEKSEIFDDQFSVERPDGSNFTLKIRSTKLEDSAMYFCASSQTSGAYEQYFGPGTRLTVT.

The chain carries TRBV6-6 and TRBJ2-1, with 9 bases lining up with TRBD2. CDR3 size: 15 residues. Germline V lookup: CDR1 MNHNY, CDR2 SVGAGI (reference sequence). V trimming: 2 bases; J trimming: 3 bases; junction bases outside the gene matches: 2. CDR3 DNA: TGTGCCAGCAGTTACCGAGCGGGGGGCTACAATGAGCAGTTCTTC. It specifies CASSYRAGGYNEQFF.

The J gene is TRBJ2-2, the V gene TRBV5-1, with 7 positions matching TRBD1. Trimming removed 3 bases from V and 3 bases from J; junction bases left unmatched: 11. The germline V gene has CDR1 SGHRS and CDR2 YFSETQ. This CDR3 is 17 amino acids long. CDR3 sequence: CASSSNSRDRDTGELFF. In DNA, the CDR3 is TGCGCCAGCAGCTCGAATTCCCGGGACAGAGACACCGGGGAGCTGTTTTTT.

The chain joins TRBV3-1 (or the pseudogene TRBV3-2) to TRBJ2-5; 8 bases align to TRBD1. This CDR3 spans 16 amino acids. Germline trimming cut 5 bases from V and 3 bases from J; bases unmatched to any gene: 11. The V gene's germline CDR1 is LGHDT and CDR2 YNNKEL (reference sequence). The DNA of the CDR3 is TGTGCCAGCAGCTTGAGTTCGACAGGGGTTGAAGAGACCCAGTACTTC. Protein product: CASSLSSTGVEETQYF.